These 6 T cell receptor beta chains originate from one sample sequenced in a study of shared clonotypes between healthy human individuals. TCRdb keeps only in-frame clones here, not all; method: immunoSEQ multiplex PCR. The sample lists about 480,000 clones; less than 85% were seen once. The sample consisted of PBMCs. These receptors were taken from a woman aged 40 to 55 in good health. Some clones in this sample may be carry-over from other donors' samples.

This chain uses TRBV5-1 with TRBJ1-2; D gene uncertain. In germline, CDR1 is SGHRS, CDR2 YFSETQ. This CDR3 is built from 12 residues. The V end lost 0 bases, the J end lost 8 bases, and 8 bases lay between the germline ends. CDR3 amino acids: CASSLDEGGYTF. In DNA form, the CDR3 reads TGCGCCAGCAGCTTGGATGAGGGAGGCTACACCTTC.

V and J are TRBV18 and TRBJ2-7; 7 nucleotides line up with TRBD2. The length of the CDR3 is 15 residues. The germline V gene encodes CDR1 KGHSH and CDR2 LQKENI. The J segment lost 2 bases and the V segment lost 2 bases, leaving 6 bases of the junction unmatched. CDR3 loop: CASSPSGGGPYEQYF. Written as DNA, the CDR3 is TGTGCCAGCTCACCATCTGGGGGGGGACCCTACGAGCAGTACTTC.

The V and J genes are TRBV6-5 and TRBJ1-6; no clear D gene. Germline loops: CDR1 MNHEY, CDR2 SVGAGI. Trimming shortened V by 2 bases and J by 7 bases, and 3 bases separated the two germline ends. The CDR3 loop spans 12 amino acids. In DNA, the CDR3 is TGTGCCAGCAGTTACAGGAATTCACCCCTCCACTTT. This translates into CASSYRNSPLHF.

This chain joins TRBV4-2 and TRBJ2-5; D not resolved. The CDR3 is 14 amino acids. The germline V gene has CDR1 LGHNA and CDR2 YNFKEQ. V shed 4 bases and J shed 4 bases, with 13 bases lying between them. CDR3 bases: TGTGCCAGCAGCCCCGAGTGGGCTGGAGAGACCCAGTACTTC. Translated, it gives CASSPEWAGETQYF.

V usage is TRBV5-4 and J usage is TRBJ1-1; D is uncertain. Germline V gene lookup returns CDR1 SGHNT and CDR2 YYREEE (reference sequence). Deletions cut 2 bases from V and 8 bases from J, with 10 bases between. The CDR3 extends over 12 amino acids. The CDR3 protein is CASSFWTREAFF. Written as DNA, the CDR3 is TGTGCCAGCAGCTTTTGGACTCGGGAAGCTTTCTTT.

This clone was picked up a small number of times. CDR3 coding DNA: TGTGCCAGCAGCCCACGTGGGCTAGATCTTTACAATGAGCAGTTCTTC. This encodes CASSPRGLDLYNEQFF. The rearrangement links TRBV7-8 to TRBJ2-1; no reliable D call. The CDR3 has 16 residues. The germline V and J ends were trimmed by 5 bases and 4 bases, with 18 bases remaining between them. CDR1 is SGHVS, CDR2 FQNEAQ, per germline.